The entry below describes one T cell receptor beta chain. Here immunoSEQ multiplex PCR was the method, and the copy in TCRdb shows in-frame clones only, minus some. The sample records about 86,000 clones, about 90% being singletons. This entry belongs to a study of OX40 agonist ivuxolimab in advanced cancers. Specimen: CD4+ or CD8+ T cells sorted from blood, collected in a trial of the OX40 agonist ivuxolimab. This TCR was sampled from an adult with an advanced solid tumor such as melanoma, head and neck, liver or kidney cancer.

The CDR3 here is CASSLQGRDTGELFF. The DNA of the CDR3 is TGTGCCAGCTCACTGCAGGGTCGGGACACCGGGGAGCTGTTTTTT. V and J are TRBV18 and TRBJ2-2, with a tentative D call TRBD1 (5 bases). Deletions cut 4 bases from V and 3 bases from J, with 12 bases between. Per germline, CDR1 KGHSH and CDR2 LQKENI. This CDR3 is 15 amino acids long.